The 18 T cell receptor beta chains below were found in one sample sequenced in a study of T cells in tumors after PD-1 blockade. Sequenced by immunoSEQ multiplex PCR; TCRdb stores in-frame clones only, minus some. The sample has approximately 47,000 clones; around 80% are singletons. The specimen was PBMCs, collected before anti-PD-1 therapy. The receptors were sampled from a human donor with advanced basal cell or squamous cell carcinoma (not recorded which).

This clone was seen more than once but under ten times. The V gene is TRBV7-9, the J gene TRBJ2-7, with a weak D call TRBD1 (6 bases). This CDR3 contains 13 residues. Germline V gives CDR1 SEHNR, CDR2 FQNEAQ (reference sequence). The V and J ends lost 1 base and 6 bases respectively, with 10 bases between them. CDR3 amino acids: CASSLVLGAEQYF. The CDR3 DNA reads as TGTGCCAGCAGCTTAGTATTGGGGGCCGAGCAGTACTTC.

The CDR3 protein is CASKPTGTYDPYF. CDR3 DNA: TGTGCCAGCAAACCGACAGGGACGTACGATCCGTACTTC. The chain uses TRBV6-5 and TRBJ2-7; 7 nucleotides align to TRBD1. Germline lookup yields CDR1 MNHEY and CDR2 SVGAGI. After removal of 7 bases from V and 12 bases from J, the junction contained 15 bases not matched to a gene. The CDR3 has 13 residues.

This clone occurred once. The chain couples TRBV5-6 to TRBJ2-3, with D hard to call. The V and J ends lost 2 bases and 2 bases respectively, with 6 bases between them. The CDR3 totals 13 residues. Germline CDR1 SGHDT, CDR2 YYEEEE. CDR3 nucleotides: TGTGCCAGCAGCTTTACAGCCACAGATACGCAGTATTTT. Residues: CASSFTATDTQYF.

The V and J genes are TRBV29-1 and TRBJ2-5; 7 bases line up with TRBD1. Germline CDR1 is SQVTM and CDR2 is ANQGSEA. V dropped 3 bases and J dropped 7; count of bases not matched to a gene: 14. CDR3 length: 15 amino acids. CDR3: CSVDLGQSRGWTQYF. DNA of the CDR3: TGCAGCGTTGACCTGGGACAGTCCCGGGGTTGGACCCAGTACTTC.

This chain connects TRBV6-5 to TRBJ2-5; possible D gene TRBD1, 5 bases. V shed 6 bases and J shed 5 bases, with 19 bases lying between them. From germline, CDR1 is MNHEY and CDR2 SVGAGI. The CDR3 consists of 15 residues. The CDR3 sequence is CASRYGAGPVETQYF. Here the CDR3 DNA reads TGTGCCAGCAGGTATGGGGCAGGGCCGGTGGAGACCCAGTACTTC.

This clone was counted only a few times. The genes are TRBV4-2 and TRBJ1-6; TRBD1 agrees at 7 bases. CDR1 is LGHNA and CDR2 is YNFKEQ in the germline V gene. The V and J ends lost 1 base and 10 bases, in that order; junction bases with no gene match: 7. The CDR3 is made up of 15 amino acids. The CDR3 coding sequence is TGTGCCAGCAGCCAAGGACAGGGAATGAGGTCACCCCTCCACTTT. The encoded protein is CASSQGQGMRSPLHF.

The rearrangement joins TRBV5-6 to TRBJ1-3, with no clear D. V gave up 3 bases and J gave up 1 base, with 11 bases separating them. There are 15 residues in the CDR3. The germline CDR1 and CDR2 sequences are SGHDT and YYEEEE. CDR3 residues: CASSSSAGSGNTIYF. CDR3 coding DNA: TGTGCCAGCAGCTCTAGTGCGGGGTCTGGAAACACCATATATTTT.

This chain uses TRBV7-8 with TRBJ2-2; TRBD2 might be the D (6 bases). The V end was cut by 6 bases, the J end by 7 bases, with 18 bases between. The CDR3 length is 15 residues. Germline V gene sequence: CDR1 SGHVS, CDR2 FQNEAQ. Here the CDR3 reads CASRVRDSGLGELFF. The CDR3 nucleotides are TGTGCCAGCAGGGTCCGGGACTCCGGGCTCGGGGAGCTGTTTTTT.

This clone occurred once. The rearrangement joins TRBV5-4 to TRBJ2-5, with D unclear. The CDR3 loop spans 13 amino acids. CDR1 and CDR2 from the germline V gene are SGHNT and YYREEE (reference sequence). Trimming pared 4 bases from V and 5 bases from J, leaving 12 bases between. CDR3 bases: TGTGCCAGCAGCCTCGACCCCGGTGAGACCCAGTACTTC. Translating gives CASSLDPGETQYF.

This chain links TRBV19 with TRBJ2-1; D is undetermined. This CDR3 comprises 16 residues. Trimming took off 0 bases at V and 0 bases at J, with 9 bases between the two ends. The germline CDR1 and CDR2 sequences are LNHDA and SQIVND (reference sequence). The CDR3 loop is CASSIDRSSSYNEQFF. The CDR3 DNA follows: TGTGCCAGTAGTATAGATCGGTCGAGCTCCTACAATGAGCAGTTCTTC.

This chain joins TRBV27 and TRBJ2-7, with 10 bases lining up with TRBD2. The CDR3 runs to 15 residues. Germline V lookup: CDR1 MNHEY, CDR2 SMNVEV (reference sequence). With V trimmed by 5 bases and J by 1 base, 5 bases remained unmatched. The CDR3: CASSVLAGGSYEQYF. The CDR3 DNA sequence: TGTGCCAGCAGTGTATTAGCGGGGGGTTCCTACGAGCAGTACTTC.

This sequence joins TRBV25-1 and TRBJ1-1; tentatively, D is TRBD1 (6 bases). The germline V gene has CDR1 MGHDK and CDR2 SYGVNS. V was cut by 3 bases and J by 1 base, with 18 bases left in between. CDR3 length: 17 residues. The CDR3 DNA sequence: TGTGCCAGCAGTGAGGAGGGGGGCCGAGGAACGAACACTGAAGCTTTCTTT. Its translation: CASSEEGGRGTNTEAFF. Full variable domain (missing parts from reference TRBV25-1 and TRBJ1-1): EADIYQTPRYLVIGTGKKITLECSQTMGHDKMYWYQQDPGMELHLIHYSYGVNSTEKGDLSSESTVSRIRTEHFPLTLESARPSHTSQYLCASSEEGGRGTNTEAFFGQGTRLTVV.

The chain is built from TRBV4-1 and TRBJ1-2; maybe TRBD1 (5 bases). Germline lookup yields CDR1 MGHRA and CDR2 YSYEKL. V lost 0 bases, J lost 3 bases, and 23 bases lay in between. This CDR3 is 19 amino acids long. The CDR3 protein is CASSQDLGLQAALDYGYTF. The CDR3 DNA reads as TGCGCCAGCAGCCAAGATCTCGGATTACAGGCCGCACTCGACTATGGCTACACCTTC.

V is TRBV4-1 and J is TRBJ2-5; TRBD2 might be the D (6 bases). The germline V gene encodes CDR1 MGHRA and CDR2 YSYEKL. The CDR3 has 15 residues. The germline V and J ends were trimmed by 2 bases and 2 bases, with 12 bases remaining between them. The CDR3 loop reads CASSQPTREQETQYF. The CDR3 bases are TGCGCCAGCAGCCAACCGACTAGGGAACAAGAGACCCAGTACTTC.

This clone was counted once. The chain is built from TRBV5-5 and TRBJ1-1; D is possibly TRBD1 (5 bases). CDR1 and CDR2 from the germline V gene are SGHKS and YYEKEE (reference sequence). The CDR3 totals 13 residues. Between the trimmed V and J ends, which lost 4 bases and 1 base, there was a span of 8 bases. The chain's CDR3 is CASSLQGNTEAFF. The CDR3 DNA is TGTGCCAGCAGCCTTCAGGGGAACACTGAAGCTTTCTTT. The full variable domain, in which reference TRBV5-5 and TRBJ1-1 provide the parts outside the CDR3, is DAGVTQSPTHLIKTRGQQVTLRCSPISGHKSVSWYQQVLGQGPQFIFQYYEKEERGRGNFPDRFSARQFPNYSSELNVNALLLGDSALYLCASSLQGNTEAFFGQGTRLTVV.

J is TRBJ1-1 and V is TRBV7-3; D possibly corresponds to TRBD1 (5 bases). The germline V and J ends were trimmed by 5 bases and 3 bases, with 19 bases remaining between them. Germline V gene lookup returns CDR1 SGHTA and CDR2 FQGTGA. The CDR3 sequence is 16 residues long. The CDR3 is CASSLRPHGGYTEAFF. The DNA for the CDR3 is TGTGCCAGCAGCCTGAGGCCTCACGGGGGATACACTGAAGCTTTCTTT.

The chain recombines TRBV27 with TRBJ1-5; no clear D gene. The V end was cut by 5 bases, the J end by 0 bases, with 8 bases between. CDR3 size: 14 residues. CDR1 and CDR2 (germline): MNHEY, SMNVEV (reference sequence). The CDR3 bases are TGTGCCAGCAGTAAGAGCTATAGCAATCAGCCCCAGCATTTT. It encodes CASSKSYSNQPQHF.

Remarks on this clone: The germline gene is not matched at one end of the junction; a read error may be the cause. The chain is built from TRBV5-1 and TRBJ2-1, with 9 bases aligning to TRBD2. CDR1 and CDR2 from the germline V gene are SGHRS and YFSETQ. CDR3 length: 16 amino acids. CDR3: CARSLGGGGAYNEQFF. The CDR3 nucleotides are TGCGCCCGCAGCTTGGGGGGCGGGGGGGCCTACAATGAGCAGTTCTTC.